The clone carrying this T cell receptor beta chain appeared a few times. The antigen remains unidentified. The data were taken from a study of blood T cells in healthy people across ages. The authors ran a second PCR of roughly 7 to 11 cycles using a sample-barcoded 5' primer and a J-beta primer mix. Each sample yielded at least 2.5 million CDR3-containing paired-end reads. From the 5' RACE reads, TCRdb called clonotypes with MiXCR, one entry per CDR3 protein. The sample yields 650,000 to 1,000,000 distinct CDR3 sequences, 35% to 40% seen once. Total RNA extraction produced at least 5.5 micrograms (per sample) for the study. Study observations and caveats: PBMCs were not sorted, which prevented a conclusive comparison of naive versus antigen-experienced cells.

The receptor was derived from a young man in good health. The sequenced sample consisted of blood.

The CDR3: CATARDNEQFF. Here the CDR3 DNA reads TGTGCCACCGCAAGGGACAATGAGCAGTTCTTC. The V and J genes are TRBV7-2 and TRBJ2-1; no reliable D call. The CDR3 extends over 11 amino acids. The ends were cut back, 10 bases at V and 5 bases at J, with 9 bases in the middle. CDR1 and CDR2 from the germline V gene are SGHTA and FQGNSA. Based on the CDR3 plus reference TRBV7-2 and TRBJ2-1, the full variable domain is GAGVSQSPSNKVTEKGKDVELRCDPISGHTALYWYRQSLGQGLEFLIYFQGNSAPDKSGLPSDRFSAERTGGSVSTLTIQRTQQEDSAVYLCATARDNEQFFGPGTRLTVL.